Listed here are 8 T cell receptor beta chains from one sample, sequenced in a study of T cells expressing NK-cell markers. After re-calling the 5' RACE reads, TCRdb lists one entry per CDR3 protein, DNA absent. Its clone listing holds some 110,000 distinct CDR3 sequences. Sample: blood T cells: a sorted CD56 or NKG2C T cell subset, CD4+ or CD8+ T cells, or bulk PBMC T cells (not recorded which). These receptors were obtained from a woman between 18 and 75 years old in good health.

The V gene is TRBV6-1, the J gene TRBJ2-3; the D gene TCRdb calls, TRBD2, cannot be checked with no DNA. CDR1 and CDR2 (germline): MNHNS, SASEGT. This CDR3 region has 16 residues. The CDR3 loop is CASSEQGLAGEDTQYF.

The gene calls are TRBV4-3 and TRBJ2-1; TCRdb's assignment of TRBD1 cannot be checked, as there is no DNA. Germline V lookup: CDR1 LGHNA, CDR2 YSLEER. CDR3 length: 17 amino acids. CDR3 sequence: CASSQDLQGARYNEQFF.

Here the CDR3 reads CSAKDRAGGWTQYF. The chain employs TRBV20-1 and TRBJ2-5; no DNA is available, so the TRBD2 call from TCRdb remains unchecked. CDR1 and CDR2 (germline): DFQATT, SNEGSKA (reference sequence). The CDR3 totals 14 residues.

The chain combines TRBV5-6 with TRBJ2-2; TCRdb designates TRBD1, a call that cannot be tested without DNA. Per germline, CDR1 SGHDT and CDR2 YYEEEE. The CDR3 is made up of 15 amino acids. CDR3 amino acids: CASSSGQMNTGELFF.

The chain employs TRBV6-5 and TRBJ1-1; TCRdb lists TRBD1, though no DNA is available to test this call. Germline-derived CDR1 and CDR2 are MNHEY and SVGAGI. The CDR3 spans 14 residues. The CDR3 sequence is CASSYIRSGGAAFF.

CDR3 sequence: CASSSWPQNNEQFF. The chain uses TRBV6-1 and TRBJ2-1. Germline values: CDR1 MNHNS, CDR2 SASEGT. This CDR3 has 14 amino acids.

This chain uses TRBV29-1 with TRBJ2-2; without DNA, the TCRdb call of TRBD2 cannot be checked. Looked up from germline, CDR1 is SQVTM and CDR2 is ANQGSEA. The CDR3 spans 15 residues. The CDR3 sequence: CSVESGGTNTGELFF.

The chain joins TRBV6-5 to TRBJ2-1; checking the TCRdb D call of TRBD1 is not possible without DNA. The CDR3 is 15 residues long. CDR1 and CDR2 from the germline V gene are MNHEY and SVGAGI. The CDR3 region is CASSYGAPNYNEQFF.